This TCR beta chain was found in a study of blood T cell repertoires in COVID-19. On the study more broadly: Nucleic acid was either cDNA or gDNA, and it came from T cells, B-cell-depleted T cells, or PBMCs.

Assay: immunoSEQ multiplex PCR; the TCRdb copy retains only in-frame clones and omits some. The sample has roughly 40,000 clones; more than 70% are singletons. V trimming: 8 bases; J trimming: 0 bases; junction bases outside the gene matches: 4. Germline CDR1 and CDR2: MGHDK and SYGVNS. There are 15 residues in the CDR3. The sequencing input was peripheral blood. The clonotype comes from a man between 65 and 80 years old with acute or convalescent COVID-19. The chain links TRBV25-1 to TRBJ2-3, with TRBD2 matching over 11 bases. The CDR3 DNA sequence: TGTGCCAGCCAGACTAGCGGGGATAGCACAGATACGCAGTATTTT. This translates into CASQTSGDSTDTQYF.